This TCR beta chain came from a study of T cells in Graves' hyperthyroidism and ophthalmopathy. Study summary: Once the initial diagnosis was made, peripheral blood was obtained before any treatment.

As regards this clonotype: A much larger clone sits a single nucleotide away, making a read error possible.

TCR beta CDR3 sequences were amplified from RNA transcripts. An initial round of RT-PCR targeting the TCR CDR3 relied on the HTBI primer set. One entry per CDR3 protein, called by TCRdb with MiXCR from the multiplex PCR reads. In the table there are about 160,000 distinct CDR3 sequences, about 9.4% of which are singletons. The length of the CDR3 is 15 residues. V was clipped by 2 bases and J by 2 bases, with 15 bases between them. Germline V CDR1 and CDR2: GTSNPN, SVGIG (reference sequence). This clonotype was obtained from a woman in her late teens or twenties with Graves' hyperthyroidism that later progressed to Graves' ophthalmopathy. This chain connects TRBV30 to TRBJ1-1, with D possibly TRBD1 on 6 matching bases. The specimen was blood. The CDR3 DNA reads TGTGCCTGGAGTCCCCGACAGGTGACTAACACTGAAGCTTTCTTT. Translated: CAWSPRQVTNTEAFF.